These T cell receptor beta chains were read from a single sample in a study of post-analysis software for immune sequencing data. MiXCR was run by TCRdb on the PCR reads, yielding one entry per CDR3 protein. The sample holds roughly 400,000 distinct CDR3 sequences, about 40% seen once. Source material: blood. The receptors shown here come from a girl aged 2-10 years with multiple sclerosis. The CDR3 runs from the conserved cysteine through the conserved F or W. Fields, in order: clone size, J gene, D gene, V gene, CDR3 DNA, CDR3 protein. D genes are given only for firm matches. The size entry is marked missing in some rows and otherwise reads once, few, many or a size class.

- | TRBJ2-7 | - | TRBV20-1 | TGCAGTGCTAGGGAGGACGGGTACTACGAGCAGTACTTC | CSAREDGYYEQYF
- | TRBJ2-7 | - | TRBV20-1 | TGCAGTGCTAGAGATTCTCCAGGGGACGAGCAGTACTTC | CSARDSPGDEQYF
- | TRBJ2-7 | - | TRBV7-8 | TGTGCCAGCAGAAGACAGGCCTTTAGCTCCTACGAGCAGTACTTC | CASRRQAFSSYEQYF
- | TRBJ2-7 | - | TRBV15 | TGTGCCACCAGCAGAGATCCGGGACATGGGTACGAGCAGTACTTC | CATSRDPGHGYEQYF
- | TRBJ1-1 | - | TRBV10-3 | TGTGCCATCAGTGAAGGGAACTTGAACACTGAAGCTTTCTTT | CAISEGNLNTEAFF
- | TRBJ1-2 | TRBD1 | TRBV7-3 | TGTGCCAGCAGCTTGATGGGGGACAGTTTCCAGGGCTACACCTTC | CASSLMGDSFQGYTF
few | TRBJ1-1 | - | TRBV7-9 | TGTGCCAGCAGCAGAGGGGCCACTGAAGCTTTCTTT | CASSRGATEAFF
- | TRBJ1-4 | - | TRBV12-3/TRBV12-4 | TGTGCCAGCACTATGGACAGTTATGAAAAACTGTTTTTT | CASTMDSYEKLFF
- | TRBJ2-1 | - | TRBV5-1 | TGCGCCAGCAGCTTGGACAGGGTGGCCAATGAGCAGTTCTTC | CASSLDRVANEQFF
- | TRBJ2-5 | TRBD2 | TRBV5-1 | TGCGCCAGCACAGTTGCTAGCGGGGTAGAAGAGACCCAGTACTTC | CASTVASGVEETQYF
few | TRBJ2-3 | TRBD2 | TRBV20-1 | TGTAGTGCTAGAGGACTAGCGGGAAATACGCAGTATTTT | CSARGLAGNTQYF
many | TRBJ2-7 | TRBD2 | TRBV20-1 | TGCAGTGCTTCTATCCTAGCGGGAGGACAGAGATCGCTCTACGAGCAGTACTTC | CSASILAGGQRSLYEQYF
few | TRBJ2-3 | TRBD2 | TRBV7-9 | TGTGCCTCTAGTCCCGTGTCTAGCGGGGCGTGGACAGATACGCAGTATTTT | CASSPVSSGAWTDTQYF
- | TRBJ1-5 | - | TRBV12-3/TRBV12-4 | TGTGCCAGCAGTTTAGAGGGGAATCGGGATCAGCCCCAGCATTTT | CASSLEGNRDQPQHF
few | TRBJ2-1 | - | TRBV4-1 | TGCGCCAGCAGCCAAGATTCGGACAATGAGCAGTTCTTC | CASSQDSDNEQFF
- | TRBJ2-1 | TRBD1 | TRBV7-9 | TGTGCCAGCAGCCTAACAGGGGTTGAGCAGTTCTTC | CASSLTGVEQFF
- | TRBJ2-1 | - | TRBV27 | TGTGCCAGCAGTTCAATAGCGGATAACAATGAGCAGTTCTTC | CASSSIADNNEQFF
- | TRBJ1-5 | - | TRBV20-1 | TGCAGTGTGAACAGTGGCGGGCAGCCCCAGCATTTT | CSVNSGGQPQHF
- | TRBJ2-4 | - | TRBV4-1 | TGCGCCAGCAGCCAAGTGATGAGCGGAAAAAACATTCAGTACTTC | CASSQVMSGKNIQYF
- | TRBJ2-1 | TRBD2 | TRBV7-3 | TGTGCCAGCAGCTTTAGCGGGAGGGCATCCTACAATGAGCAGTTCTTC | CASSFSGRASYNEQFF
few | TRBJ2-3 | - | TRBV2 | TGTGCCAGCAGTGCTATCTTTGGCACAGATACGCAGTATTTT | CASSAIFGTDTQYF
- | TRBJ2-1 | TRBD2 | TRBV20-1 | TGCAGTGCTGTGACTAGCGGGGGGCACAATGAGCAGTTCTTC | CSAVTSGGHNEQFF
- | TRBJ2-7 | TRBD1 | TRBV27 | TGTGCCAGCAGTTACGGGACAGGGGCAGAATACGAGCAGTACTTC | CASSYGTGAEYEQYF
- | TRBJ2-7 | TRBD1 | TRBV28 | TGTGTCAGCAGTTACGGGGGGACAGGGGGGGACGAGCAGTACTTC | CVSSYGGTGGDEQYF
- | TRBJ1-4 | - | TRBV5-4 | TGTGCCAGCAGCTTGGATGCAGGGATCGGGGAAAAACTGTTTTTT | CASSLDAGIGEKLFF
- | TRBJ1-4 | - | TRBV21-1 | TGTGCCAGCAGCAGAGAGACAGGGGTAACTAATGAAAAACTGTTTTTT | CASSRETGVTNEKLFF
few | TRBJ2-1 | TRBD2 | TRBV29-1 | TGCAGCGTGAGGACTAGCGGGAGTGAGCAGTTCTTC | CSVRTSGSEQFF
many | TRBJ1-2 | TRBD1 | TRBV14 | TGTGCCAGCAGCCAAGGGCTGGACAGGGTTAATGGCTACACCTTC | CASSQGLDRVNGYTF
- | TRBJ2-3 | - | TRBV10-3 | TGTGCCATCAGGATTATCGGGGGCGGGCTTACGCAGTATTTT | CAIRIIGGGLTQYF
- | TRBJ1-5 | - | TRBV12-3/TRBV12-4 | TGTGCCAGCAGTCCCAGGACAGCTAGCAATCAGCCCCAGCATTTT | CASSPRTASNQPQHF
few | TRBJ1-1 | - | TRBV7-9 | TGTGCCAGCAGCTTAGCGTATGTCTTGCGTGAAGCTTTCTTT | CASSLAYVLREAFF
few | TRBJ2-5 | - | TRBV18 | TGTGCCAGCTCACCACCAACGAGGGAGACCCAGTACTTC | CASSPPTRETQYF
- | TRBJ2-7 | - | TRBV21-1 | TGTGCCAGCAGCAAAGGAGCCCCAGCGGTGGGGGACAGGAGGCCTTTCTACGAGCAGTACTTC | CASSKGAPAVGDRRPFYEQYF
- | TRBJ2-7 | - | TRBV28 | TGTGCCAGCACCCGGGGCTACCGACCCTCCTACGAGCAGTACTTC | CASTRGYRPSYEQYF
few | TRBJ1-1 | TRBD1 | TRBV5-1 | TGCGCCAGCAGCAAGGACAGGGGTAACACTGAAGCTTTCTTT | CASSKDRGNTEAFF
- | TRBJ1-2 | - | TRBV7-3 | TGTGCCAGCAGCTTATTGGTCGGGGACACCAACGGCTACACCTTC | CASSLLVGDTNGYTF
few | TRBJ2-1 | TRBD2 | TRBV10-3 | TGTGCCATCAGTCGAGCGGGAGGGGGGCCCAATGAGCAGTTCTTC | CAISRAGGGPNEQFF
- | TRBJ2-2 | TRBD2 | TRBV7-2 | TGTGCCAGCAGCTTAGAAGTTGCTAGCGGGGGAACCGGGGAGCTGTTTTTT | CASSLEVASGGTGELFF
- | TRBJ1-1 | - | TRBV12-3/TRBV12-4 | TGTGCCAGCAGTTTAACGGGGGGAAGGACTGAAGCTTTCTTT | CASSLTGGRTEAFF
- | TRBJ1-2 | - | TRBV9 | TGTGCCAGCAGTAACCATCCTTGGTATGGCTACACCTTC | CASSNHPWYGYTF
few | TRBJ2-1 | TRBD2 | TRBV5-5 | TGTGCCAGCAGCTTGCCCGGGGGGGCCTCCTACAATGAGCAGTTCTTC | CASSLPGGASYNEQFF
few | TRBJ1-1 | - | TRBV20-1 | TGCAGGGGGCGGTCGGGGTTGAACACTGAAGCTTTCTTT | CRGRSGLNTEAFF
few | TRBJ2-1 | - | TRBV3-1 | TGTGCCAGAGGGGGGACGGACAGGTCGTCCTACAATGAGCAGTTCTTC | CARGGTDRSSYNEQFF
- | TRBJ1-2 | - | TRBV7-9 | TGTGCCAGCAGCTACCCTCCGACCTTGGGACCCTATGGCTACACCTTC | CASSYPPTLGPYGYTF
- | TRBJ2-3 | - | TRBV10-2 | TGCGCCAGCAGTCGTGGGCACCTCACAGATACGCAGTATTTT | CASSRGHLTDTQYF
- | TRBJ1-1 | TRBD1 | TRBV5-1 | TGCGCCAGCAGCCCCATTGCCGGGACAGTGAACACTGAAGCTTTCTTT | CASSPIAGTVNTEAFF
few | TRBJ2-5 | TRBD2 | TRBV29-1 | TGCAGCGTTGTATATGAGACGGGAGGACAAGAGACCCAGTACTTC | CSVVYETGGQETQYF
many | TRBJ2-5 | - | TRBV7-6 | TGTGCCAGCAGCCCCCCGCTGACTAGTTCAGAGACCCAGTACTTC | CASSPPLTSSETQYF
- | TRBJ2-3 | TRBD1 | TRBV5-6 | TGTGCCGGCAGCTTGGACAGGGATACGCAGTATTTT | CAGSLDRDTQYF
few | TRBJ2-2 | TRBD1 | TRBV12-3/TRBV12-4 | TGTGCCAGCAGTCCACAGGGGACCGGGGAGCTGTTTTTT | CASSPQGTGELFF
- | TRBJ1-2 | TRBD1 | TRBV28 | TGTGCCAGCAGTTCCCGTCCCGGGACAGGTCCCTATGGCTACACCTTC | CASSSRPGTGPYGYTF
few | TRBJ2-1 | TRBD1 | TRBV15 | TGTGCCAGTGGACAGGGCTCAGACAATGAGCAGTTCTTC | CASGQGSDNEQFF
- | TRBJ1-2 | - | TRBV4-1 | TGCGCCAGCAGCCAAGGGGGCTGGACTAACTATGGCTACACCTTC | CASSQGGWTNYGYTF
few | TRBJ2-7 | TRBD1 | TRBV20-1 | TGCAGTGCTAGGGACGGGACAGGAGGGTTCCACGAGCAGTACTTC | CSARDGTGGFHEQYF
- | TRBJ1-4 | - | TRBV29-1 | TGCAGCGTTGAAGATCCGAGGGGGTCTCGAGAAAAACTGTTTTTT | CSVEDPRGSREKLFF
- | TRBJ2-1 | - | TRBV7-3 | TGTGCCAGCAGCTTACGGCCGGCGGGGGCTACCAATGAGCAGTTCTTC | CASSLRPAGATNEQFF
many | TRBJ2-5 | - | TRBV7-2 | TGTGCCAGCAGTTTAAGGCGCGGCGAGACCCAGTACTTC | CASSLRRGETQYF